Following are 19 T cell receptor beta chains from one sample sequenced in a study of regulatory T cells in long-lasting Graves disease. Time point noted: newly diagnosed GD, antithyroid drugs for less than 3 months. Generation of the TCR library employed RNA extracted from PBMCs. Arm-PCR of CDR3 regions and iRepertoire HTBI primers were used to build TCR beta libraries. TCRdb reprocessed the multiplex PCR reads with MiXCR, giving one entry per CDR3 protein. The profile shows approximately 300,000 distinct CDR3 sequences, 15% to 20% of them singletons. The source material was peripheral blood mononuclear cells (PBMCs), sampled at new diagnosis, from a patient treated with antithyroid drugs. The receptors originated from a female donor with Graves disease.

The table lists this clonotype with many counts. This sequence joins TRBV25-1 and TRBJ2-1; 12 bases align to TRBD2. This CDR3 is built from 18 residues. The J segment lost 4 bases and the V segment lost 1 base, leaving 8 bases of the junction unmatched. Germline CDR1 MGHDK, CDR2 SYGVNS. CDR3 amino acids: CASSEWASGRALYNEQFF. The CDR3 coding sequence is TGTGCCAGCAGTGAATGGGCTAGCGGGAGGGCCTTGTACAATGAGCAGTTCTTC.

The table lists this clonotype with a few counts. The CDR3 is CRNTNGGRSYEQYF. The CDR3 region has the DNA TGCAGAAACACTAACGGGGGCAGGTCCTACGAGCAGTACTTC. The rearrangement uses TRBV20-1 and TRBJ2-7, with D perhaps assigned TRBD1 or TRBD2 (6 bases each). Germline CDR1 and CDR2: DFQATT and SNEGSKA (reference sequence). CDR3 size: 14 residues.

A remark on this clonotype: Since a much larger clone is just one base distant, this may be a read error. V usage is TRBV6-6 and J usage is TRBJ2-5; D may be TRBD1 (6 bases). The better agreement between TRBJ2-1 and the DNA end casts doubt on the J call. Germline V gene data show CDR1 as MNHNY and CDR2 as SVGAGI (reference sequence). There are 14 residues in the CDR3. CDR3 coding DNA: TGTACCAGCAGTTACTCGAGGGACGGCAGGGGGCAGTTCTTC. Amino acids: CTSSYSRDGRGQFF.

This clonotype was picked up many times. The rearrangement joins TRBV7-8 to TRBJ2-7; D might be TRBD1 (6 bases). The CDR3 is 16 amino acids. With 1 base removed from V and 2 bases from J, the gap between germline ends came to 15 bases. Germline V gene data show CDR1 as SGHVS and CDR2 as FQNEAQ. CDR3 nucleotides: TGTGCCAGCAGCTTAGAGTTTACAGGGAGTCCCTACGAGCAGTACTTC. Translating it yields CASSLEFTGSPYEQYF. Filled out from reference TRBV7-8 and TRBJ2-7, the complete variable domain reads GAGVSQSPRYKVAKRGQDVALRCDPISGHVSLFWYQQALGQGPEFLTYFQNEAQLDKSGLPSDRFFAERPEGSVSTLKIQRTQQEDSAVYLCASSLEFTGSPYEQYFGPGTRLTVT.

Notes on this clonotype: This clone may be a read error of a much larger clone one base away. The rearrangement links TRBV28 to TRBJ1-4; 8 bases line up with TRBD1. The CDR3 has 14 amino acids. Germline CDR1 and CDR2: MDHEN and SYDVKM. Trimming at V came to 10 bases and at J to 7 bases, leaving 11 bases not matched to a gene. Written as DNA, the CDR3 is TGTGCCAACGGACCCGACAGGGGTCCTGAAAAACTGTTTTTT. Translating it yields CANGPDRGPEKLFF.

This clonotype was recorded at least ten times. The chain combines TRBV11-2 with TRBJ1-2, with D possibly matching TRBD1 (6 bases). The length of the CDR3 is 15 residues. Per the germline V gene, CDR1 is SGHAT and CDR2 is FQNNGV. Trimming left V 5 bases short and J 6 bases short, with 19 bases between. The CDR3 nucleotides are TGTGCCAGCAGCGATAGGGGGGCGGAAGAAGATGGCTACACCTTC. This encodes CASSDRGAEEDGYTF.

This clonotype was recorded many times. CDR3 amino acids: CASSYTRTNYGYTF. Here the CDR3 DNA reads TGTGCCAGCAGTTATACCAGAACTAACTATGGCTACACCTTC. The chain combines TRBV6-5 with TRBJ1-2; D uncertain. Per the germline V gene, CDR1 is MNHEY and CDR2 is SVGAGI. The CDR3 loop spans 14 amino acids. Trimming took off 3 bases at V and 0 bases at J, with 8 bases between the two ends.

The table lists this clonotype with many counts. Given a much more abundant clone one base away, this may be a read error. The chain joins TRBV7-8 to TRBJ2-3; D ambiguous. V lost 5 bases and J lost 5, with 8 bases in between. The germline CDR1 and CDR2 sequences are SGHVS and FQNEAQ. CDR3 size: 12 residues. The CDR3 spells CASSPDGDTQYF. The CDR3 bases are TGTGCCAGCAGCCCGGACGGAGATACGCAGTATTTT.

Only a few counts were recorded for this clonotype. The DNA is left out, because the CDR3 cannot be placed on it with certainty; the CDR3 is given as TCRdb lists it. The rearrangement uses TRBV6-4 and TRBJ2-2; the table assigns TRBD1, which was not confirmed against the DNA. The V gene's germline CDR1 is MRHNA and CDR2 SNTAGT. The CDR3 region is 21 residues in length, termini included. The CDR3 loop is CASSDQGRTPGSCFFTGELFF.

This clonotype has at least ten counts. The CDR3 nucleotides are TGTGCCAGCAGTCGGACTACGCAGTATTTT. Its translation: CASSRTTQYF. The V and J genes are TRBV12-3 or TRBV12-4 and TRBJ2-3; D call uncertain. V lost 5 bases and J 8 bases, leaving 5 bases between the germline ends. The CDR3 has 10 residues.

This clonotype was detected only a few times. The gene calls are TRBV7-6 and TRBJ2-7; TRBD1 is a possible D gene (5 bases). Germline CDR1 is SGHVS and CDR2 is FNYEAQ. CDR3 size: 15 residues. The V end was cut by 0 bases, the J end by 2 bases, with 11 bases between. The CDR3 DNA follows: TGTGCCAGCAGCTTAGCGCCAGGGATCACCTACGAGCAGTACTTC. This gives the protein CASSLAPGITYEQYF.

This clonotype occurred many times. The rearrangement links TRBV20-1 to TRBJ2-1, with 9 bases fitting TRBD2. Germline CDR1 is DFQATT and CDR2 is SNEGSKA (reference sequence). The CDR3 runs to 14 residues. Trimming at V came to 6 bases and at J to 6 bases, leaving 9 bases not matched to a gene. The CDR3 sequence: CSARPSGILNEQFF. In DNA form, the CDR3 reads TGCAGTGCCCGGCCTAGCGGGATTCTCAATGAGCAGTTCTTC.

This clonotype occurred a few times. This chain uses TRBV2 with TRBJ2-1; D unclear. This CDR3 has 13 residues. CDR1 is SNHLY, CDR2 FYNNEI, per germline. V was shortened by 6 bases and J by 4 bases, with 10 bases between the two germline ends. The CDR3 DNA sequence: TGTGCCAGCAGGCGTGAGGCGTACAATGAGCAGTTCTTC. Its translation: CASRREAYNEQFF.

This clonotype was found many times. The CDR3 coding sequence is TGTGCCATCAGGCAGACTAGATCGGTCAATGAGCAGTTCTTC. It encodes CAIRQTRSVNEQFF. The V gene is TRBV10-3, the J gene TRBJ2-1; tentatively, D is TRBD2 (6 bases). The CDR3 is 14 amino acids. CDR1 and CDR2 from the germline V gene are ENHRY and SYGVKD. V was pared by 6 bases and J by 6 bases, with 15 bases between.

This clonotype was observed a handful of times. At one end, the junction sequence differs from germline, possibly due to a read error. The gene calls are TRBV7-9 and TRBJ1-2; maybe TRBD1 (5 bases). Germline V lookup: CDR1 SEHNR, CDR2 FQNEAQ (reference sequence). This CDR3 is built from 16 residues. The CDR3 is CAGSLALGRALGGYTF. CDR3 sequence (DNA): TGTGCCGGCAGCTTAGCGTTGGGCAGGGCCCTTGGGGGCTACACCTTC.

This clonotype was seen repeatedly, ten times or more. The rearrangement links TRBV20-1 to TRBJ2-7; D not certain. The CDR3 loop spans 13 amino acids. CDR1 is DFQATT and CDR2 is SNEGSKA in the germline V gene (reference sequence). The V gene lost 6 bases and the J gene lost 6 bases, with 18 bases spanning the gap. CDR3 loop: CSAVPLTGIEQYF. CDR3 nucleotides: TGCAGTGCGGTACCCTTGACTGGCATCGAGCAGTACTTC.

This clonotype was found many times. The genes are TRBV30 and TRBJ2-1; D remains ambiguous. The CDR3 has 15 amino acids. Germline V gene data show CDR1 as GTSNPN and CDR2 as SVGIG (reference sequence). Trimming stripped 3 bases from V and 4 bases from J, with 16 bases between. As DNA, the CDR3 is TGTGCCTGGAGCCCTTCCGCTCGGTCGTACAATGAGCAGTTCTTC. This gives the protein CAWSPSARSYNEQFF. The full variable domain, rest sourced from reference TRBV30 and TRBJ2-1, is SQTIHQWPATLVQPVGSPLSLECTVEGTSNPNLYWYRQAAGRGLQLLFYSVGIGQISSEVPQNLSASRPQDRQFILSSKKLLLSDSGFYLCAWSPSARSYNEQFFGPGTRLTVL.

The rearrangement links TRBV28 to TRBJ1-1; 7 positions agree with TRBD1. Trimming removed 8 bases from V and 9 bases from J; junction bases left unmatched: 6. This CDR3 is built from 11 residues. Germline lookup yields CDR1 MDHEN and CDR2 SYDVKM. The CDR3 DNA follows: TGTGCCAGCCGGGGACAGTTAAAAGCTTTCTTT. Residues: CASRGQLKAFF.

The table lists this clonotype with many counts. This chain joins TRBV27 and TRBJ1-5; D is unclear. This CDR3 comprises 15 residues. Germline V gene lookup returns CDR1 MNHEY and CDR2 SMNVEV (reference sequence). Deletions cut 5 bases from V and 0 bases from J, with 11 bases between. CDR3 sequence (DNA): TGTGCCAGCAGTCCAGGAGCTAATAGCAATCAGCCCCAGCATTTT. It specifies CASSPGANSNQPQHF.